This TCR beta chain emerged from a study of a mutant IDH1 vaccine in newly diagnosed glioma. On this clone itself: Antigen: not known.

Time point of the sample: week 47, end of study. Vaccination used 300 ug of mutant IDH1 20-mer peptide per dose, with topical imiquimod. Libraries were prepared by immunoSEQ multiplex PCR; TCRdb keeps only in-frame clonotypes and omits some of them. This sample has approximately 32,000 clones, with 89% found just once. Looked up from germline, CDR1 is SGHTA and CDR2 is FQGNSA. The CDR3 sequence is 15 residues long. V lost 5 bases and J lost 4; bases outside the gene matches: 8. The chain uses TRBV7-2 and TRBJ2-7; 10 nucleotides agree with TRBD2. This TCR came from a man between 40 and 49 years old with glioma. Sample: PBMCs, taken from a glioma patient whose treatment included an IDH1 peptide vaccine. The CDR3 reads CASSASSGRSYEQYF. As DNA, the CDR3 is TGTGCCAGCAGCGCGTCTAGCGGGAGATCGTACGAGCAGTACTTC.